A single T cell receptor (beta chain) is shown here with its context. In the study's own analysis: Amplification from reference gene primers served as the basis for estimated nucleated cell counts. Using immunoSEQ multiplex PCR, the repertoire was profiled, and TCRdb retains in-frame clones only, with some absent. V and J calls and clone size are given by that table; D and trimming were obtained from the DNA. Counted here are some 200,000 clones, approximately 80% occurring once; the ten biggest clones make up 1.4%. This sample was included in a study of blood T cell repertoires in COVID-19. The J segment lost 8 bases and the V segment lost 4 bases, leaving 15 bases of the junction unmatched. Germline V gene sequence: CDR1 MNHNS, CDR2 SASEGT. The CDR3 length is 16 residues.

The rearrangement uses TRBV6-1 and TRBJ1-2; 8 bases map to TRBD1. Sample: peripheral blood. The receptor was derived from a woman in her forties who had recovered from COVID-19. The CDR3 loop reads CASSGGVGQGYSGYTF. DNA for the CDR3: TGTGCCAGCAGTGGTGGGGTTGGACAGGGTTATTCCGGCTACACCTTC.